Listed below are T cell receptor beta chains from one sample, sequenced in a study of human thymus T cells. Repertoires were generated with immunoSEQ multiplex PCR, while TCRdb's copy carries only in-frame clones and drops some. The repertoire includes around 45,000 clones, 95% of them detected once, and 0.15% to 0.2% sits in the top ten. The sequencing input was blood. All receptors derive from a girl less than two years old with a congenital heart defect but otherwise immunologically healthy. The CDR3 runs from the conserved cysteine through the conserved F or W.

v_call	j_call	cdr3_aa
TRBV4-2	TRBJ2-7	CASSVTTSTYEQYF
TRBV5-6	TRBJ2-5	CASRAAARSWTQYF
TRBV10-3	TRBJ1-1	CAISLDRDYEAFF
TRBV11-2	TRBJ1-2	CASSLRGENYGYTF
TRBV27	TRBJ1-2	CASSSQAAGVYGYTF
TRBV6-5	TRBJ2-7	CASSDTDYLYEQYF
TRBV7-8	TRBJ2-3	CASSPRTGGTDTQYF
TRBV7-6	TRBJ2-1	CASSLVPGDNEQFF
TRBV18	TRBJ1-1	CASSPFPAFLRSEAFF
TRBV4-2	TRBJ2-3	CASSQVLGRGRTDTQYF
TRBV4-1	TRBJ2-5	CASSQRLAVQETQYF
TRBV27	TRBJ2-3	CASTGKISGRTDTQYF
TRBV13	TRBJ1-2	CASSLGKGQPYGYTF
TRBV7-6	TRBJ2-7	CASSSQNSKVYEQYF
TRBV4-2	TRBJ2-7	CASSQEASGIFGEQYF
TRBV5-4	TRBJ2-1	CASSLWRAAYNEQFF
TRBV18	TRBJ2-7	CASSRTGTGDHEQYF
TRBV25-1	TRBJ2-5	CASSEGRGTQYF
TRBV28	TRBJ1-5	CASSLTGLNQPQHF
TRBV20-1	TRBJ2-1	CSAWRYNEQFF
TRBV29-1	TRBJ2-1	CSVGPTTSGRADEQFF
TRBV28	TRBJ2-1	CASSSYGTSRNNEQFF
TRBV4-2	TRBJ2-7	CASSQATSGARSSYEQYF
TRBV5-4	TRBJ1-2	CASSQPPGQSYGYTF
TRBV27	TRBJ2-1	CASSLGVFGLAVEQFF
TRBV28	TRBJ2-7	CASSFMGGRYEQYF
TRBV30	TRBJ2-1	CAWKPGGTYNEQFF
TRBV5-1	TRBJ2-7	CASSLAGTAYEQYF
TRBV30	TRBJ2-7	CAWSVHRVAYEQYF
TRBV28	TRBJ1-2	CASSPGQGAYSNYGYTF
TRBV27	TRBJ1-6	CASRNRDLGTGQGPLHF
TRBV5-4	TRBJ1-4	CASSSDRRNEKLFF
TRBV21-1	TRBJ2-3	CASSSYGLAEMGDTQYF
TRBV6-6	TRBJ2-1	CATLSRTSAIF
TRBV19	TRBJ1-2	CASSRGQATGGYTF
TRBV28	TRBJ1-1	CASSLSGGEAFF
TRBV5-1	TRBJ2-3	CASSLGSGRGTDTQYF
TRBV11-2	TRBJ2-5	CASSFGAGGPWGETQYF
TRBV5-1	TRBJ2-7	CASSLVAGTYEQYF
TRBV19	TRBJ2-3	CASSIGTSGSSDTQYF
TRBV9	TRBJ2-1	CASSATHYNEQFF